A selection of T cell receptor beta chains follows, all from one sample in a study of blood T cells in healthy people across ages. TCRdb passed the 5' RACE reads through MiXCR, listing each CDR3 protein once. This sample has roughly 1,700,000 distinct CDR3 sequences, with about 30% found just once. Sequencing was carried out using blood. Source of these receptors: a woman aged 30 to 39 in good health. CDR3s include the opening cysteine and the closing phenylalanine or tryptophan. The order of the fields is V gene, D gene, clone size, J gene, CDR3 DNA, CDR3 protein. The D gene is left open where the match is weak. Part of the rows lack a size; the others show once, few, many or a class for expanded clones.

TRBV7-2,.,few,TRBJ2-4,TGTGCCAGCAGCTCCCGACCTTTAGCCAAAAACATTCAGTACTTC,CASSSRPLAKNIQYF
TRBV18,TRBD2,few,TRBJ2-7,TGTGCCAGCTCAAACGGACTAGCGGGGGGAAATGAGCAGTACTTC,CASSNGLAGGNEQYF
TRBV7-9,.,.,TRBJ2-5,TGTGCCAGCAGCTTGTCAGGGGCCACCCAGACCCAGTACTTC,CASSLSGATQTQYF
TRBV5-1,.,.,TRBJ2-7,TGCGCCAGCAGCGGAAAAGCGGCGGAAGAGCAGTACTTC,CASSGKAAEEQYF
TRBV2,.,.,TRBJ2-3,TGTGCCAGCAGTGAAGGGATGACAGAGAGCACAGATACGCAGTATTTT,CASSEGMTESTDTQYF
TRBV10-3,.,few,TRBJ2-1,TGTGCCATCAGTGTAGGCTTGGGGGGCGTATACAATGAGCAGTTCTTC,CAISVGLGGVYNEQFF
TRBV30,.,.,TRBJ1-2,TGTGCCTGGAAGGCAGGGGCCTTCTATGGCTACACCTTC,CAWKAGAFYGYTF
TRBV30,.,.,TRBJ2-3,TGTGCCTGGGGAGATACGCAGTATTTT,CAWGDTQYF
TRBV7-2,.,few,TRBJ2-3,TGTGCCAGCTCACCCCCGGGCAACGCCAACACAGATACGCAGTATTTT,CASSPPGNANTDTQYF
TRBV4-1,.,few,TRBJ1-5,TGCGCCAGCAGCCGCATGGTGGGTCACCCCCAGCATTTT,CASSRMVGHPQHF
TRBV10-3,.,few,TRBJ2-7,TGTGCCATCAGTGGGACTGATAGGGCCTACGAGCAGTACTTC,CAISGTDRAYEQYF
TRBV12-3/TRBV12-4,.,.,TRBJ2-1,TGTGCCAGCAGCGCCCAGGGAGCAGGCCAGTTCTTC,CASSAQGAGQFF
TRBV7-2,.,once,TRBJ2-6,TGTGCCAGCAGCTTATTAGGTTCGGACTCTCCCTCTGGGGCCAACGTCCGGACTTTC,CASSLLGSDSPSGANVRTF
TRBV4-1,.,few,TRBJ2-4,TGCGCCAGCAGCCAAGAGGCGAGCCGCCTTCAGTACTTC,CASSQEASRLQYF
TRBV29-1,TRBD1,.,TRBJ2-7,TGCAGCGTTGAAGATCCGGGACAGGGGGCGGGCCACCCCTACGAGCAGTACTTC,CSVEDPGQGAGHPYEQYF
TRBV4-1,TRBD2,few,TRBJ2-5,TGCGCCAGCAGCCCCCCCGATAGCGGGCGACAAGAGACCCAGTACTTC,CASSPPDSGRQETQYF
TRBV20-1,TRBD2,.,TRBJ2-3,TGCAGTGCTAGAGTAACTAGCGGGAGCCCAGATACGCAGTATTTT,CSARVTSGSPDTQYF